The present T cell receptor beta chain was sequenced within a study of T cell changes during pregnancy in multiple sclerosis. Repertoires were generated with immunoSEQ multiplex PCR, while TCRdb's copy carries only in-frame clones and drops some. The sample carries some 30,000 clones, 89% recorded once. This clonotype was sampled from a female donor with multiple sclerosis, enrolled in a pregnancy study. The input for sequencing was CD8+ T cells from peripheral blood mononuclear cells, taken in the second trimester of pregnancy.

CDR3 coding DNA: TGCGCCAGCAGCCAAGAGGAGCGGGAGGGCGCAGTGTCCTACGAGCAGTACTTC. Protein: CASSQEEREGAVSYEQYF. The chain carries TRBV4-1 and TRBJ2-7; TRBD2 matches 10 bases. CDR3 size: 18 residues. Trimming cost V 0 bases and J 1 base; bases outside gene matches: 9. The V gene's germline CDR1 is MGHRA and CDR2 YSYEKL.